The 7 T cell receptor beta chains reported below all come from one sample, sequenced in a study of cytomegalovirus exposure and HLA in healthy donors. The PCR employed 60 Vbeta primers together with 13 Jbeta primers. Generated by immunoSEQ multiplex PCR, the TCRdb table keeps only in-frame clones and is missing some. In the table there are roughly 200,000 clones, 70% to 80% of which are singletons. Input material: PBMCs. The receptors were sampled from a male donor in good health and CMV-seronegative.

The chain combines TRBV4-1 with TRBJ1-1; TRBD1 might be the D (6 bases). CDR3 length: 15 amino acids. CDR1 MGHRA and CDR2 YSYEKL come from the germline V gene. Trimming cost V 4 bases and J 1 base, with 13 bases left between them. The CDR3 here is CASSLGALGNTEAFF. The DNA for the CDR3 is TGCGCCAGCAGCCTGGGGGCCTTGGGGAACACTGAAGCTTTCTTT.

This clone showed up just once. This chain uses TRBV7-3 with TRBJ1-6; 9 bases match TRBD1. With 5 bases clipped from V and 4 bases from J, the junction kept 3 bases outside the gene matches. Germline lookup yields CDR1 SGHTA and CDR2 FQGTGA. The CDR3 runs to 15 residues. As DNA, the CDR3 is TGTGCCAGCAGCACGGGACAGGGTTATAATTCACCCCTCCACTTT. It yields the protein CASSTGQGYNSPLHF.

The V and J genes are TRBV7-9 and TRBJ2-1; weak D call: TRBD2 (6 bases). This CDR3 region has 13 residues. The V end was cut by 2 bases, the J end by 7 bases, with 9 bases between. Germline V CDR1 and CDR2: SEHNR, FQNEAQ (reference sequence). The CDR3 DNA sequence: TGTGCCAGCAGCTTACCTCGGGGGAATGAGCAGTTCTTC. Amino acid sequence: CASSLPRGNEQFF.

CDR3 sequence reads: CASGTSSTNEKLFF. CDR3 in DNA: TGTGCCAGCGGGACAAGTTCAACTAATGAAAAACTGTTTTTT. V and J are TRBV6-5 and TRBJ1-4; D may be TRBD1 (6 bases). Trimming shortened V by 8 bases and J by 0 bases, and 10 bases separated the two germline ends. CDR3 length equals 14 residues. Per germline, CDR1 MNHEY and CDR2 SVGAGI.

This chain joins TRBV28 and TRBJ2-3; 10 nucleotides line up with TRBD2. Germline assignment: CDR1 MDHEN and CDR2 SYDVKM. The CDR3 contains 15 residues. V shed 5 bases, J shed 1 base, and the junction held 3 bases outside the gene matches. The CDR3 sequence: CASSMSGRGTDTQYF. The CDR3 DNA reads TGTGCCAGCAGTATGAGCGGGAGGGGCACAGATACGCAGTATTTT.

In nucleotides, the CDR3 is TGTGCCAGCAGCACCGGGACGAACACCGGGGAGCTGTTTTTT. Translated: CASSTGTNTGELFF. This sequence joins TRBV7-2 and TRBJ2-2; TRBD2 might be the D (5 bases). V lost 5 bases and J 0 bases, leaving 7 bases between the germline ends. The CDR3 is 14 amino acids. The germline V gene encodes CDR1 SGHTA and CDR2 FQGNSA.

The gene calls are TRBV18 and TRBJ1-2; 9 bases are a match to TRBD1. CDR1 KGHSH and CDR2 LQKENI come from the germline V gene. This CDR3 spans 13 amino acids. V dropped 0 bases and J dropped 8; count of bases not matched to a gene: 1. The CDR3, as DNA: TGTGCCAGCTCACCACCGGGGACAGGGGGCTACACCTTC. It encodes CASSPPGTGGYTF.